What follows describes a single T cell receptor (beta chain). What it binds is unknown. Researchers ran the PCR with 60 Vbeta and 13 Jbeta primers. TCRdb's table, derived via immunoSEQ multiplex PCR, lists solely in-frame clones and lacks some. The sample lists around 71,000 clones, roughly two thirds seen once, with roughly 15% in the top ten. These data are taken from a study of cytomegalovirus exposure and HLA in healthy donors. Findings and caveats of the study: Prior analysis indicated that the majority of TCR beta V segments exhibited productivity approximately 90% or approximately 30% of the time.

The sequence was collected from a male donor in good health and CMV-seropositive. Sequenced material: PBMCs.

The DNA for the CDR3 is TGCGCCAGCAGCTTAGGCGTGATGAGCGGTAGCACAGATACGCAGTATTTT. It codes for CASSLGVMSGSTDTQYF. The chain has TRBV5-1 and TRBJ2-3, with D maybe TRBD2 (5 bases). CDR1 SGHRS and CDR2 YFSETQ come from the germline V gene. This CDR3 has 17 residues. V was clipped by 2 bases and J by 0 bases, with 16 bases between them.